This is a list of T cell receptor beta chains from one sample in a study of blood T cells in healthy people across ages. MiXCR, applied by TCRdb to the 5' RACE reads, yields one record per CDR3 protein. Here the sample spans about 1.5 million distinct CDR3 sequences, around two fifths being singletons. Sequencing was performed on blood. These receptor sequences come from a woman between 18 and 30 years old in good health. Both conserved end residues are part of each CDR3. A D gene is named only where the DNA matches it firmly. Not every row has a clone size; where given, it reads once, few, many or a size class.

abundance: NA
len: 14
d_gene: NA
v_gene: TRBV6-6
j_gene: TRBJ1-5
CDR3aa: CASSRAGSNQPQHF
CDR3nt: TGTGCCAGCAGCCGCGCCGGGAGCAATCAGCCCCAGCATTTT

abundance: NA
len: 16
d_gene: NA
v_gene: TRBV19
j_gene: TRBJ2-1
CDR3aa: CASSIASGSSYNEQFF
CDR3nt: TGTGCCAGTAGTATTGCGTCAGGCTCCTCCTACAATGAGCAGTTCTTC

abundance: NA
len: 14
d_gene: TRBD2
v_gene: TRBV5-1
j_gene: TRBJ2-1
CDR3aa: CASSFGLDVDEQFF
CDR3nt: TGCGCCAGCAGCTTCGGACTAGATGTGGATGAGCAGTTCTTC

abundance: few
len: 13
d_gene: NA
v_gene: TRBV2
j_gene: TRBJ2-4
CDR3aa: CASQAPTENIQYF
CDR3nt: TGTGCCAGCCAAGCTCCGACAGAAAACATTCAGTACTTC

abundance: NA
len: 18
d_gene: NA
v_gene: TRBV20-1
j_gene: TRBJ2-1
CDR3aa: CSARDRPPSGTSYNEQFF
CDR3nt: TGCAGTGCTAGAGATCGCCCCCCGAGCGGGACATCCTACAATGAGCAGTTCTTC

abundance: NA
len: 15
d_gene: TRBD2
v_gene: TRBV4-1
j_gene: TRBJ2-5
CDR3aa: CASSQTGLAGGTQYF
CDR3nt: TGCGCCAGCAGCCAAACTGGACTAGCGGGAGGGACCCAGTACTTC

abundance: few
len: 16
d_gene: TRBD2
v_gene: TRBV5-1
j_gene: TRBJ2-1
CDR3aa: CASSFRTSGTGNEQFF
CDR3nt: TGCGCCAGCAGCTTCAGGACTAGCGGGACCGGGAATGAGCAGTTCTTC

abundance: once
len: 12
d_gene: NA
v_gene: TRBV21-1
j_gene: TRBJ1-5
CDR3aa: CASTGSHQPQHF
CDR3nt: TGTGCCAGTACAGGATCCCATCAGCCCCAGCATTTT

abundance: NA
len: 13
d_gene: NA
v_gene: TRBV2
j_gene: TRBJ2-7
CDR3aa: CASSDGDLYEQYF
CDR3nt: TGTGCCAGCAGTGATGGGGACCTCTACGAGCAGTACTTC

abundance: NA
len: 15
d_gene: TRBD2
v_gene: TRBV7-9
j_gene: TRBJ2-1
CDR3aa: CASSLVRLAGDEQFF
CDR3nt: TGTGCCAGCAGCTTAGTACGACTAGCGGGAGACGAGCAGTTCTTC

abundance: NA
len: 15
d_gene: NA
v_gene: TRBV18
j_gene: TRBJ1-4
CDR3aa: CASSLGGSNSEKLFF
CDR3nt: TGTGCCAGCTCATTAGGTGGGTCCAACTCTGAAAAACTGTTTTTT

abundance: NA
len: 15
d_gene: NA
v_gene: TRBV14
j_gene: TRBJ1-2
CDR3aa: CASSQGLVGFYGYTF
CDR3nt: TGTGCCAGCAGCCAAGGCTTGGTTGGGTTCTATGGCTACACCTTC

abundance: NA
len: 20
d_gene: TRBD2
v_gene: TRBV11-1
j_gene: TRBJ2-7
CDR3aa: CASSARLAGVGPSSYNEQYF
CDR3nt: TGTGCCAGCAGCGCAAGACTAGCGGGAGTCGGTCCGAGCTCCTACAATGAGCAGTACTTC

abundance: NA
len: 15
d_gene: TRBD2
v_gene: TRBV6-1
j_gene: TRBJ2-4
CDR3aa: CASSEASGRENIQYF
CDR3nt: TGTGCCAGCAGTGAAGCATCAGGGAGGGAAAACATTCAGTACTTC

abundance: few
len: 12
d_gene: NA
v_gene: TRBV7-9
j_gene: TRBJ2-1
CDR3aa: CASSKTNNEQFF
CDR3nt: TGTGCCAGCAGCAAAACCAACAATGAGCAGTTCTTC

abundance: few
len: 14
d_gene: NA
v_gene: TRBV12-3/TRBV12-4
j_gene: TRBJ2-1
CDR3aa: CASSWAGPRGEQFF
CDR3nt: TGTGCCAGCAGCTGGGCGGGCCCAAGGGGTGAGCAGTTCTTC

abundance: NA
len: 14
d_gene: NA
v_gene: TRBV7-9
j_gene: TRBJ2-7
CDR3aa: CASRSGGISYEQYF
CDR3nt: TGTGCCAGCAGGTCTGGTGGCATCTCCTACGAGCAGTACTTC

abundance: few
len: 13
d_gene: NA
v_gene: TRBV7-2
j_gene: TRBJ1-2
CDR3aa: CASSSDTNYGYTF
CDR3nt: TGTGCCAGCAGCTCCGACACTAACTATGGCTACACCTTC

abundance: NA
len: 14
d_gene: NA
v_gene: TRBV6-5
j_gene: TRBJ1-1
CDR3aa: CASSYGQGGTEAFF
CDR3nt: TGTGCCAGCAGTTACGGGCAGGGAGGCACTGAAGCTTTCTTT

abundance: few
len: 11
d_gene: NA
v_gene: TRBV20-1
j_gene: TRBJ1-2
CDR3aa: CSATTETGYTF
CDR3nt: TGCAGTGCCACCACTGAAACTGGCTACACCTTC

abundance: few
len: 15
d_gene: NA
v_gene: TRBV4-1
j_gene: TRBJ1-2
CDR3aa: CASSQGAGSNYGYTF
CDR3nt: TGCGCCAGCAGCCAAGGGGCAGGGAGTAACTATGGCTACACCTTC

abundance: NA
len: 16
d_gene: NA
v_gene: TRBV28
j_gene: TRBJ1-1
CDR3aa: CASSFGAYFHNTEAFF
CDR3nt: TGTGCCAGCAGTTTTGGGGCATATTTTCATAACACTGAAGCTTTCTTT

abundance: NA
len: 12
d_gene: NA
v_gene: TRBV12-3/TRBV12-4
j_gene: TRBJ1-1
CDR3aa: CASSSGTFEAFF
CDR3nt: TGTGCCAGCAGCTCGGGGACATTCGAGGCTTTCTTT

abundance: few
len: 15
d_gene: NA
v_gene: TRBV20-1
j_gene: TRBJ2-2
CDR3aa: CSATRQYMVPGELFF
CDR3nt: TGCAGTGCTACACGACAGTATATGGTCCCCGGGGAGCTGTTTTTT

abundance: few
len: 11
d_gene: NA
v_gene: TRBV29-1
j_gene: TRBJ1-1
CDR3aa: CSVVRGQEAFF
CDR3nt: TGCAGCGTTGTCCGGGGGCAAGAAGCTTTCTTT

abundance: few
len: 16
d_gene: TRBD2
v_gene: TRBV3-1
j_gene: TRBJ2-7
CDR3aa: CASSRSPSGATYEQYF
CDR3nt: TGTGCCAGCAGCCGGAGCCCTAGCGGGGCGACCTACGAGCAGTACTTC

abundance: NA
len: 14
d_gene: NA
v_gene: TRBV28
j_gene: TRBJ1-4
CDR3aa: CASSPTNRNEKLFF
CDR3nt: TGTGCCAGCAGTCCCACTAACAGGAATGAAAAACTGTTTTTT

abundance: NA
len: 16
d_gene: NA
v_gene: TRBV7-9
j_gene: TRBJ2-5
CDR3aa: CASSLDKLGRQETQYF
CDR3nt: TGTGCCAGCAGCTTAGATAAATTGGGCCGCCAAGAGACCCAGTACTTC

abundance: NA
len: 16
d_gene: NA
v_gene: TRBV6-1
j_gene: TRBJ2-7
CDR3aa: CASTDREETPAYEQYF
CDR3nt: TGTGCCAGCACCGACCGCGAGGAGACCCCTGCCTACGAGCAGTACTTC

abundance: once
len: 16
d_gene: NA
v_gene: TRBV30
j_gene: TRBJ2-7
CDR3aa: CARNYRGVGNYYEQYF
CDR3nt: TGTGCCCGGAACTACCGAGGGGTCGGGAACTACTACGAGCAGTACTTC

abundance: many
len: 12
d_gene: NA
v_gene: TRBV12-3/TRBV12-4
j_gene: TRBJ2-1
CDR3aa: CASSQLNNEQFF
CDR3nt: TGTGCCAGCAGTCAATTAAACAATGAGCAGTTCTTC

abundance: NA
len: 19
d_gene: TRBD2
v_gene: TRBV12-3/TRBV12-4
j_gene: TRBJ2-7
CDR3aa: CASRVSTGLAGGNPYEQYF
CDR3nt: TGTGCCAGCAGGGTATCAACGGGACTAGCGGGAGGAAACCCCTACGAGCAGTACTTC

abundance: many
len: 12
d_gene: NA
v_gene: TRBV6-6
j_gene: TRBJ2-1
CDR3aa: CASSSVGSEQFF
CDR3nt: TGTGCCAGCAGTTCCGTCGGCAGTGAGCAGTTCTTC

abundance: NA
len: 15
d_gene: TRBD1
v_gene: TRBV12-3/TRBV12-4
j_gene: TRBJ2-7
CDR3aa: CASSLFQGVSYEQYF
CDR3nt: TGTGCCAGCAGTTTGTTCCAGGGGGTCTCCTACGAGCAGTACTTC

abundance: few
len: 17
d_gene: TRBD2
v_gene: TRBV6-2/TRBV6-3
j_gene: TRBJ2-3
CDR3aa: CAAQGPRLAANTDTQYF
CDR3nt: TGTGCCGCACAGGGTCCAAGACTAGCGGCCAACACAGATACGCAGTATTTT

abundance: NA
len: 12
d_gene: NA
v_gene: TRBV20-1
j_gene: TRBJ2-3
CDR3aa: CSARAVRDTQYF
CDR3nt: TGCAGTGCTAGAGCCGTCCGGGATACGCAGTATTTT

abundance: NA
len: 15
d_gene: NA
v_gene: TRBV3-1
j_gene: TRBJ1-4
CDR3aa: CASSQDRPSNEKLFF
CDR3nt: TGTGCCAGCAGCCAAGACAGGCCTTCTAATGAAAAACTGTTTTTT

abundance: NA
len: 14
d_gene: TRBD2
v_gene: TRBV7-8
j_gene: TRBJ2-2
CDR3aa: CASSPRGFGGELFF
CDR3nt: TGTGCCAGCAGCCCGCGGGGGTTCGGCGGGGAGCTGTTTTTT

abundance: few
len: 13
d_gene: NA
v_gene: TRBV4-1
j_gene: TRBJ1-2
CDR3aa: CASSQVQGDGYTF
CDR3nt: TGCGCCAGCAGCCAAGTGCAGGGTGATGGCTACACCTTC

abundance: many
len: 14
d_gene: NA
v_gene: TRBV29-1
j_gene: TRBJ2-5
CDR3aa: CSVGHPIVQETQYF
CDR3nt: TGCAGCGTTGGACACCCGATAGTCCAAGAGACCCAGTACTTC